This T cell receptor beta chain was recovered during a study of radiotherapy plus CTLA-4 blockade in lung cancer. The overall study: The study recorded objective responses in 18% of patients and disease control in 31%.

Enrolled patients, whose metastatic non-small-cell lung cancer was chemo-refractory, received focal radiation plus CTLA-4 blockade with ipilimumab. Study-wide results and limits: Early blood T cell clone dynamics reportedly forecast response best, with interferon-beta. The study found tumor-derived TCR clones expanded in blood after radiotherapy plus ipilimumab.

Clones were read by immunoSEQ multiplex PCR, and TCRdb kept only the in-frame ones, dropping some. Found here are tens of thousands of clones, about four fifths of them singletons; the top ten hold around 0.8%. Looked up from germline, CDR1 is SGHAT and CDR2 is FQNNGV. Trimming took 5 bases from V and 4 from J, leaving 12 bases between them. The CDR3 consists of 14 residues. This clone has only one observation. Its target is not known. This receptor was taken from a human donor with non-small cell lung cancer who had stable disease on radiotherapy plus ipilimumab. This chain joins TRBV11-2 and TRBJ1-5, with D perhaps matching TRBD1 (5 bases). The sample in question was peripheral blood, obtained from a patient treated with radiotherapy plus ipilimumab. CDR3 in amino acids: CASSPLQGNQPQHF. The CDR3 region has the DNA TGTGCCAGCAGCCCCCTTCAGGGAAATCAGCCCCAGCATTTT.